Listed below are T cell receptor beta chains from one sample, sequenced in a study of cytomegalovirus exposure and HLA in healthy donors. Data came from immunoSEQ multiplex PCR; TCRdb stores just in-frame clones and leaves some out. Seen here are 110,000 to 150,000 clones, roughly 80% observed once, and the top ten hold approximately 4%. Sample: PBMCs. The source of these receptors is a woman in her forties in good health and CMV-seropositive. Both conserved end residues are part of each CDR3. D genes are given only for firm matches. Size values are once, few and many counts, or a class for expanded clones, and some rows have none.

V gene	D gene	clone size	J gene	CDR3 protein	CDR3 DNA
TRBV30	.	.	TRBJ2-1	CAWAFSSNEQFF	TGTGCCTGGGCGTTCTCCTCCAATGAGCAGTTCTTC
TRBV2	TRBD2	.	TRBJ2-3	CASRTSGMDTQYF	TGTGCCAGCAGGACTAGCGGGATGGATACGCAGTATTTT
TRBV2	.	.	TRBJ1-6	CASSVGVRGNNSPLHF	TGTGCCAGCAGTGTTGGAGTCAGGGGTAATAATTCACCCCTCCACTTT
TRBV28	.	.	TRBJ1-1	CASSDQGEAFF	TGTGCCAGCAGTGATCAGGGTGAAGCTTTCTTT
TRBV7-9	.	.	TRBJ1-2	CASSLAGSDYGYTF	TGTGCCAGCAGCTTAGCAGGGAGTGACTATGGCTACACCTTC
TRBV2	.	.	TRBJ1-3	CASRNSVSGNTIYF	TGTGCCAGCAGGAACTCGGTCTCTGGAAACACCATATATTTT
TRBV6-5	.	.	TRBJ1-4	CVSSKDQAKEKLFF	TGTGTCAGCAGTAAAGATCAGGCCAAGGAAAAACTGTTTTTT
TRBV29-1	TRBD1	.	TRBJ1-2	CSGNTQGARDGYTF	TGCAGCGGGAATACACAGGGGGCAAGGGATGGCTACACCTTC
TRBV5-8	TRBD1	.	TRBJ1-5	CASSLGDRGEQPQHF	TGTGCCAGCAGCTTGGGGGACAGGGGTGAACAGCCCCAGCATTTT
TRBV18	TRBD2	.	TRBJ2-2	CASSQDLRAGGNTGELFF	TGTGCCAGCTCACAGGACCTACGAGCGGGAGGGAACACCGGGGAGCTGTTTTTT
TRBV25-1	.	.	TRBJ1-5	CASSESLQGQPQHF	TGTGCCAGCAGTGAAAGCCTCCAGGGACAGCCCCAGCATTTT
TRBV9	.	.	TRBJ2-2	CASSVGVGRSTGELFF	TGTGCCAGCAGCGTAGGGGTGGGGAGGAGCACCGGGGAGCTGTTTTTT
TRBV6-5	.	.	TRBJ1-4	CASSPKDSREEKLFF	TGTGCCAGCAGTCCCAAGGACAGTAGGGAGGAAAAACTGTTTTTT
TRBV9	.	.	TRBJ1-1	CASSGGGEGIRSQPEAFF	TGTGCCAGCAGTGGAGGAGGGGAAGGGATTAGATCCCAGCCTGAAGCTTTCTTT
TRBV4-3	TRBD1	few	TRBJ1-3	CASSQARGSGNTIYF	TGCGCCAGCAGCCAAGCCAGGGGGTCGGGAAACACCATATATTTT
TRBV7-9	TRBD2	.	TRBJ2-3	CASSRLAGGYTDTQYF	TGTGCCAGCAGCCGACTAGCGGGGGGGTACACAGATACGCAGTATTTT
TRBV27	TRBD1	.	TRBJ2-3	CASSLKWTGIPADTQYF	TGTGCCAGCAGTTTAAAGTGGACAGGTATACCCGCAGATACGCAGTATTTT
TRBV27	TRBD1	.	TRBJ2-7	CASSLIGQGGEQYF	TGTGCCAGCAGCCTAATAGGACAGGGCGGCGAGCAGTACTTC
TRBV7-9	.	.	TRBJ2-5	CSSIDWEGGYQETQYF	TGTTCCAGCATCGATTGGGAGGGGGGGTACCAAGAGACCCAGTACTTC
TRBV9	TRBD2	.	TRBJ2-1	CASSVWSGGAYNEQFF	TGTGCCAGCAGCGTTTGGAGCGGGGGGGCCTACAATGAGCAGTTCTTC
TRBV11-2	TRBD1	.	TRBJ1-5	CASSSDRASNQPQHF	TGTGCCAGCAGCTCTGACAGGGCTAGCAATCAGCCCCAGCATTTT
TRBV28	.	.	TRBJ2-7	CASSLPSHSTLSSYEQYF	TGTGCCAGCAGTTTACCCTCTCACTCTACCCTGAGCTCCTACGAGCAGTACTTC
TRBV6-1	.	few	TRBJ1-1	CASSEEYWTEAFF	TGTGCCAGCAGTGAAGAATACTGGACAGAAGCTTTCTTT
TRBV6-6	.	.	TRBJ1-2	CASTQTGIGYTF	TGTGCCAGCACCCAAACAGGGATTGGCTACACCTTC
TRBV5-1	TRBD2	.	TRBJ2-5	CASSLVPSGSLQETQYF	TGCGCCAGCAGCTTGGTGCCTAGCGGGAGTCTCCAAGAGACCCAGTACTTC
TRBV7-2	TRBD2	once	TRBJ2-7	CASSSRRGISSYEQYF	TGTGCCAGCAGCTCCCGGCGGGGGATTTCCTCCTACGAGCAGTACTTC